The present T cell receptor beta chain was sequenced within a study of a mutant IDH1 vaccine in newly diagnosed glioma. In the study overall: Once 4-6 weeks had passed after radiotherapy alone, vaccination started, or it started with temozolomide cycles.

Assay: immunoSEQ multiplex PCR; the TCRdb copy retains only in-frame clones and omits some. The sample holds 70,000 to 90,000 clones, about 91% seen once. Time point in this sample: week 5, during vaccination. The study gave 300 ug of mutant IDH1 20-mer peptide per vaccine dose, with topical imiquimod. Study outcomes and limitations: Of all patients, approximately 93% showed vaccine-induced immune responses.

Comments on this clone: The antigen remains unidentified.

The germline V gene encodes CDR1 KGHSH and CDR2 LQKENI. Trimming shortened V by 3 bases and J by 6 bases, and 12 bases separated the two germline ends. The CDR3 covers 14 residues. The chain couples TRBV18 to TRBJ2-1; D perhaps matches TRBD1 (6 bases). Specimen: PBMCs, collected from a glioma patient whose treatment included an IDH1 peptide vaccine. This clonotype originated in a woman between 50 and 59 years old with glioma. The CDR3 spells CASSPNRAGNEQFF. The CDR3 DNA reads TGTGCCAGCTCACCTAACAGGGCCGGCAATGAGCAGTTCTTC.